This T cell receptor beta chain was profiled in a study of blood T cell repertoires in COVID-19. Study-level background: Collection of acute and convalescent COVID-19 samples took place in the United States, Italy and Spain.

How the authors handled the data: Counts of nucleated cells, estimated from reference gene primer amplification, were obtained. The assay was immunoSEQ multiplex PCR, and TCRdb's table has in-frame clones only and misses some. Clone size and the V and J calls come from that table; the DNA yielded D and trimming. The data contain roughly 380,000 clones, about 85% of them singletons. This CDR3 is built from 15 residues. Germline V gene lookup returns CDR1 MNHEY and CDR2 SVGEGT. V was pared by 2 bases and J by 4 bases, with 12 bases between. This clonotype was obtained from a woman aged 18-29 years with acute or convalescent COVID-19. V is TRBV6-2 or TRBV6-3 and J is TRBJ2-1; the D gene is possibly TRBD2 (7 bases). Sequencing input: peripheral blood. The DNA for the CDR3 is TGTGCCAGCAGTTACAGGGGGGGGACTTACAATGAGCAGTTCTTC. Its translation: CASSYRGGTYNEQFF.